A single sample gave rise to the 21 T cell receptor beta chains below, sequenced in a study of human T cells and chemical hapten exposure. The sample's time point: healthy volunteer bleed at 6 weeks. Unfractionated whole blood was the source of the extracted total RNA. MiXCR, run by TCRdb on the RACE reads, gives a single entry per CDR3 protein. The data show tens of thousands of distinct CDR3 sequences, 5.5% seen once. The sequencing input was whole blood. The receptors were gathered from a human donor in good health. Some clones in this sample may be carry-over from other donors' samples.

This clonotype showed up many times. The rearrangement joins TRBV7-2 to TRBJ1-4; D gene unclear. Between the trimmed V and J ends, which lost 4 bases and 4 bases, there was a span of 7 bases. CDR3 length equals 13 residues. In germline, CDR1 is SGHTA, CDR2 FQGNSA. The CDR3 DNA follows: TGTGCCAGCAGCTCCGGAAGTAATGAAAAACTGTTTTTT. Translation gives CASSSGSNEKLFF.

This clonotype was seen ten or more times. This chain links TRBV5-1 with TRBJ1-2; TRBD1 is a possible D gene (5 bases). The CDR3 is 15 residues long. The V gene's germline CDR1 is SGHRS and CDR2 YFSETQ. V was shortened by 4 bases and J by 6 bases, with 19 bases between the two germline ends. This CDR3 is CASSPDGQGGDGYTF. Here the CDR3 DNA reads TGCGCCAGCAGCCCAGACGGGCAGGGTGGTGATGGCTACACCTTC.

This clonotype showed up many times. The chain employs TRBV7-2 and TRBJ2-5; TRBD2 agrees at 8 bases. The CDR3 has 14 residues. Germline V gives CDR1 SGHTA, CDR2 FQGNSA. Trimming at V came to 4 bases and at J to 4 bases, leaving 5 bases not matched to a gene. In DNA form, the CDR3 reads TGTGCCAGCAGCTCCAGGACTAGCCGAGAGACCCAGTACTTC. Protein product: CASSSRTSRETQYF.

There are many counts of this clonotype. This chain uses TRBV12-3 or TRBV12-4 with TRBJ2-5, with D perhaps being TRBD1 or TRBD2 (5 bases each). Trimming pared 5 bases from V and 5 bases from J, leaving 18 bases between. CDR3 length equals 15 residues. DNA for the CDR3: TGTGCCAGCAGTCCCTTGGGGGTCCCCCGGGAGACCCAGTACTTC. As protein: CASSPLGVPRETQYF.

This clonotype was picked up many times. The V and J genes are TRBV28 and TRBJ1-1; the D gene is possibly TRBD1 (6 bases). V lost 2 bases, J lost 3 bases, and 13 bases lay in between. The CDR3 extends over 15 amino acids. Germline V gene data show CDR1 as MDHEN and CDR2 as SYDVKM. The CDR3 protein is CASSLRGRGDTEAFF. CDR3 DNA sequence: TGTGCCAGCAGTTTACGGGGGCGCGGGGACACTGAAGCTTTCTTT.

This clonotype showed up just a few times. The rearrangement links TRBV5-1 to TRBJ1-6; D is perhaps TRBD1 (6 bases). Germline values: CDR1 SGHRS, CDR2 YFSETQ. The CDR3 contains 14 residues. The V end was cut by 4 bases, the J end by 5 bases, with 10 bases between. CDR3 sequence reads: CASSAQGDNSPLHF. CDR3 sequence (DNA): TGCGCCAGCAGCGCACAGGGTGATAATTCACCCCTCCACTTT. The variable domain in full, with the rest retrieved from reference TRBV5-1 and TRBJ1-6, is KAGVTQTPRYLIKTRGQQVTLSCSPISGHRSVSWYQQTPGQGLQFLFEYFSETQRNKGNFPGRFSGRQFSNSRSEMNVSTLELGDSALYLCASSAQGDNSPLHFGNGTRLTVT.

Ten or more counts support this clonotype. J is TRBJ1-1 and V is TRBV5-1; possible D gene TRBD1, 6 bases. Trimming removed 0 bases from V and 4 bases from J, with 16 bases in between. Germline V CDR1 and CDR2: SGHRS, YFSETQ. The CDR3 sequence is 16 residues long. The CDR3 spells CASSLEATGLSTEAFF. DNA for the CDR3: TGCGCCAGCAGCTTGGAAGCGACAGGTTTGAGCACTGAAGCTTTCTTT.

This clonotype has at least ten counts. V is TRBV12-3 or TRBV12-4 and J is TRBJ1-2; D ambiguous. The length of the CDR3 is 15 residues. Between the trimmed V and J ends, which lost 2 bases and 0 bases, there was a span of 10 bases. CDR3 sequence reads: CASSLTPGANYGYTF. CDR3 sequence (DNA): TGTGCCAGCAGTTTAACGCCAGGAGCTAACTATGGCTACACCTTC.

There are many counts of this clonotype. This chain joins TRBV6-5 and TRBJ1-1; 7 nucleotides line up with TRBD1. V lost 8 bases to trimming and J lost 6 bases; unmatched junction nucleotides: 12. This CDR3 has 14 residues. Germline V lookup: CDR1 MNHEY, CDR2 SVGAGI. In DNA form, the CDR3 reads TGTGCCAGCTCAGACAGGGTAGATTTCGCTGAAGCTTTCTTT. Translating it yields CASSDRVDFAEAFF.

A few counts support this clonotype. The chain joins TRBV18 to TRBJ1-1, with a weak D call TRBD1 (6 bases). The V gene lost 2 bases and the J gene lost 6 bases, with 10 bases spanning the gap. Per the germline V gene, CDR1 is KGHSH and CDR2 is LQKENI. There are 13 residues in the CDR3. The CDR3 loop reads CASSPEGVAEAFF. CDR3 coding DNA: TGTGCCAGCTCACCAGAGGGGGTGGCTGAAGCTTTCTTT.

V gene TRBV29-1 combines with J gene TRBJ2-7; weak D call: TRBD1 (5 bases). V lost 5 bases to trimming and J lost 2 bases, with 13 bases between them. Per germline, CDR1 SQVTM and CDR2 ANQGSEA. The CDR3 is 13 amino acids. The CDR3 DNA reads TGCAGCGTTACCCCATGGGGCGCCTACGAGCAGTACTTC. Translating it yields CSVTPWGAYEQYF.

About this clonotype: A much larger clone lies a single base off, so this may be a read error. The chain joins TRBV2 to TRBJ1-1; weak D call: TRBD1 (5 bases). Germline V gene data show CDR1 as SNHLY and CDR2 as FYNNEI. This CDR3 spans 13 amino acids. This CDR3 is CVSMGELNTEAFF. CDR3 in DNA: TGTGTCAGCATGGGGGAGCTGAACACTGAAGCTTTCTTT.

This clonotype was counted ten times or more. The chain has TRBV7-2 and TRBJ2-7; no clear D gene. Per germline, CDR1 SGHTA and CDR2 FQGNSA. The V end lost 5 bases, the J end lost 6 bases, and 14 bases lay between the germline ends. The CDR3 runs 13 residues. This CDR3 reads CASSLLGQIEQYF. The CDR3 DNA sequence: TGTGCCAGCAGCCTCCTAGGTCAGATCGAGCAGTACTTC.

This clonotype was detected once. This may stem from a read error, because a much larger clone lies one nucleotide away. The chain is built from TRBV12-3 or TRBV12-4 and TRBJ1-2; D remains unclear. The CDR3 totals 13 residues. The CDR3 sequence: CAGSLPGGYGYTF. As DNA, the CDR3 is TGTGCCGGCAGTTTACCGGGTGGCTATGGCTACACCTTC.

This clonotype has more than one count but fewer than ten. J is TRBJ1-5 and V is TRBV5-5; tentatively, D is TRBD1 (5 bases). The germline V and J ends were trimmed by 0 bases and 7 bases, with 14 bases remaining between them. Germline V gene sequence: CDR1 SGHKS, CDR2 YYEKEE (reference sequence). The CDR3 runs 15 residues. Written as DNA, the CDR3 is TGTGCCAGCAGCTTGGGCAGGGCAAATGGGCAGCCCCAGCATTTT. Protein sequence: CASSLGRANGQPQHF. The entire variable domain, with the rest obtained from reference TRBV5-5 and TRBJ1-5, is as follows: DAGVTQSPTHLIKTRGQQVTLRCSPISGHKSVSWYQQVLGQGPQFIFQYYEKEERGRGNFPDRFSARQFPNYSSELNVNALLLGDSALYLCASSLGRANGQPQHFGDGTRLSIL.

This clonotype was detected ten times or more. The chain uses TRBV6-2 or TRBV6-3 and TRBJ2-3; 7 positions match TRBD1. This CDR3 has 16 residues. CDR1 and CDR2 from the germline V gene are MNHEY and SVGEGT. J was trimmed by 2 bases and V by 4 bases; bases with no gene match: 9. CDR3 residues: CASSLDRPVLTDTQYF. CDR3 nucleotides: TGTGCCAGCAGTTTGGACAGGCCCGTACTCACAGATACGCAGTATTTT.

This clonotype has only a few counts. J is TRBJ2-7 and V is TRBV7-6; 8 nucleotides align to TRBD2. The CDR3 runs 14 residues. The V segment lost 5 bases and the J segment 2 bases; nucleotides outside the gene matches: 5. Germline V gene sequence: CDR1 SGHVS, CDR2 FNYEAQ. In DNA, the CDR3 is TGTGCCAGCAGCCCCGGGAGGGCGCCCTACGAGCAGTACTTC. Encoded protein: CASSPGRAPYEQYF. The full variable domain, rest sourced from reference TRBV7-6 and TRBJ2-7, is GAGVSQSPRYKVTKRGQDVALRCDPISGHVSLYWYRQALGQGPEFLTYFNYEAQQDKSGLPNDRFSAERPEGSISTLTIQRTEQRDSAMYRCASSPGRAPYEQYFGPGTRLTVT.

This clonotype appeared a few times. This chain joins TRBV20-1 and TRBJ2-4; 14 bases line up with TRBD2. Germline loops: CDR1 DFQATT, CDR2 SNEGSKA (reference sequence). The CDR3 is made up of 14 amino acids. The ends lost 3 bases at V and 10 bases at J; junction bases unmatched: 5. This CDR3 is CSASPGLAGEIQYF. In DNA form, the CDR3 reads TGCAGTGCTAGCCCGGGACTAGCGGGGGAAATTCAGTACTTC.

This clonotype was seen repeatedly, ten times or more. V usage is TRBV28 and J usage is TRBJ2-7; weak D call: TRBD2 (6 bases). The V gene lost 5 bases and the J gene lost 1 base, with 15 bases spanning the gap. Germline CDR1 MDHEN, CDR2 SYDVKM. The CDR3 runs to 15 residues. The CDR3 region is CASSPLGGGSYEQYF. The CDR3 coding sequence is TGTGCCAGCAGTCCCTTGGGGGGTGGATCCTACGAGCAGTACTTC. The full variable domain, completed using reference TRBV28 and TRBJ2-7, is DVKVTQSSRYLVKRTGEKVFLECVQDMDHENMFWYRQDPGLGLRLIYFSYDVKMKEKGDIPEGYSVSREKKERFSLILESASTNQTSMYLCASSPLGGGSYEQYFGPGTRLTVT.

This clonotype occurred many times. The chain links TRBV7-2 to TRBJ2-3; 13 positions match TRBD2. With 3 bases clipped from V and 5 bases from J, the junction kept 5 bases outside the gene matches. This CDR3 contains 16 residues. Germline V gene lookup returns CDR1 SGHTA and CDR2 FQGNSA. CDR3 in amino acids: CASSLTSGGWGDTQYF. The CDR3 DNA reads TGTGCCAGCAGCTTGACTAGCGGGGGGTGGGGAGATACGCAGTATTTT.

This clonotype appeared many times. This sequence joins TRBV4-1 and TRBJ2-2; 7 bases agree with TRBD1. CDR3 length: 19 amino acids. CDR1 MGHRA and CDR2 YSYEKL come from the germline V gene. With V trimmed by 2 bases and J by 4 bases, 16 bases remained unmatched. The CDR3 sequence is CASSQFLATGNYRTGELFF. The CDR3 coding sequence is TGCGCCAGCAGCCAATTTCTTGCGACAGGGAATTATCGCACCGGGGAGCTGTTTTTT.